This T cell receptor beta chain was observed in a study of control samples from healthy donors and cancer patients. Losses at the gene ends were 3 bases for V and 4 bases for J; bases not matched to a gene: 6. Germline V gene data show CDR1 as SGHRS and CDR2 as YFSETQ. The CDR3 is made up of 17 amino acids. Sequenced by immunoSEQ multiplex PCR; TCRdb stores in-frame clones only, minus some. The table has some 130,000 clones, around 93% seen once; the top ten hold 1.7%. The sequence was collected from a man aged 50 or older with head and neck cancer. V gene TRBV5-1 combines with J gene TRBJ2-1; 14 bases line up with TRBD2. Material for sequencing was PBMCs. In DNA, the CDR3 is TGCGCCAGCAGCTGGAGGACTAGCGGGGGGCCATACAATGAGCAGTTCTTC. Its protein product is CASSWRTSGGPYNEQFF.